This TCR beta chain was profiled in a study of OX40 agonist ivuxolimab in advanced cancers. About the study: Patients' therapy was ivuxolimab, an antibody that acts as an agonist of OX40 (CD134). Previous treatment with anti-PD-1, anti-PD-L1 or anti-CTLA-4 therapy was allowed; roughly 40% had received some.

The CDR3 length is 10 residues. Between the trimmed V and J ends, which lost 6 bases and 3 bases, there was a span of 5 bases. Germline CDR1 DFQATT, CDR2 SNEGSKA (reference sequence). Only in-frame clones appear in the TCRdb table, and some are missing; sequencing was by immunoSEQ multiplex PCR. Here the sample spans around 76,000 clones, 65% to 90% being singletons. The TCR sequence derives from an adult with an advanced solid tumor such as melanoma, head and neck, liver or kidney cancer. Source: CD4+ or CD8+ T cells sorted from blood, taken in a trial of the OX40 agonist ivuxolimab. The chain combines TRBV20-1 with TRBJ1-1; D is ambiguous. The DNA of the CDR3 is TGCAGTGCGGTTCACACTGAAGCTTTCTTT. It encodes CSAVHTEAFF.